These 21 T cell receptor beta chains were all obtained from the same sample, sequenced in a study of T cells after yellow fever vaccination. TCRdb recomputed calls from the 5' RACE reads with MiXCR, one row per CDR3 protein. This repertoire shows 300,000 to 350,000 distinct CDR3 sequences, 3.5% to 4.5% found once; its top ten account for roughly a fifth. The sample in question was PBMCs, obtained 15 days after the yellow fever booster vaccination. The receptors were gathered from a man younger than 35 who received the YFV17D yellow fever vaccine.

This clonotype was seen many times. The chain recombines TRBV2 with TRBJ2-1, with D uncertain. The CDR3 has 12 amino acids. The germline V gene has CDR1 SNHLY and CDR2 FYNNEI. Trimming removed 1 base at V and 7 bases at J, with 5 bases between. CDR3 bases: TGTGCCAGCAGTGAAGACGCTAATGAGCAGTTCTTC. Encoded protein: CASSEDANEQFF. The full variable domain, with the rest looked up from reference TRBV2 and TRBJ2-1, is EPEVTQTPSHQVTQMGQEVILRCVPISNHLYFYWYRQILGQKVEFLVSFYNNEISEKSEIFDDQFSVERPDGSNFTLKIRSTKLEDSAMYFCASSEDANEQFFGPGTRLTVL.

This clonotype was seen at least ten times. The CDR3 DNA reads TGTGCCAGCAGTTTTAGGGGGGGAGAGACCCAGTACTTC. It encodes CASSFRGGETQYF. The V gene is TRBV12-3 or TRBV12-4, the J gene TRBJ2-5; D might be TRBD2 (7 bases). V gave up 3 bases and J gave up 4 bases, with 9 bases separating them. The CDR3 extends over 13 amino acids.

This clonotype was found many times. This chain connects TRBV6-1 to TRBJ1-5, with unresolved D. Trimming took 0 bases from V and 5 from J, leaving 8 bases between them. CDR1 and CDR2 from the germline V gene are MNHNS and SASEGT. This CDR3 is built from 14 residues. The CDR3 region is CASSEAPRDQPQHF. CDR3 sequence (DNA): TGTGCCAGCAGTGAAGCGCCTAGGGATCAGCCCCAGCATTTT.

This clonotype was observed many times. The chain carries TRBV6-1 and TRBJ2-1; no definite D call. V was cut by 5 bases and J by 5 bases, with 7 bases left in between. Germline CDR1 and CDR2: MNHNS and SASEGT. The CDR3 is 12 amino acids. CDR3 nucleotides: TGTGCCAGCAGTCCGAGGAACAATGAGCAGTTCTTC. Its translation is CASSPRNNEQFF.

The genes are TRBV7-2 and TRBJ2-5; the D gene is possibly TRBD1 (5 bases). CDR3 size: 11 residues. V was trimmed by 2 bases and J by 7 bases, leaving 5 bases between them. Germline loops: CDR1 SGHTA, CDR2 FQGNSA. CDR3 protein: CASSLQGTQYF. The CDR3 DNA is TGTGCCAGCAGCTTACAGGGGACCCAGTACTTC.

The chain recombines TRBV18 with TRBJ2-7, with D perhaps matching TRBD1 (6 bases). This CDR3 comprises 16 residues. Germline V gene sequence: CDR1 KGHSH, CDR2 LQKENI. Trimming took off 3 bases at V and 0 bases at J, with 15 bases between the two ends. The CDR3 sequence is CASSPSQTGSSYEQYF. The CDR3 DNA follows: TGTGCCAGCTCACCCTCCCAGACAGGATCCTCCTACGAGCAGTACTTC.

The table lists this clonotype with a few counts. The CDR3 spells CASSRGSGGVGSGYTF. CDR3 nucleotides: TGTGCCAGCAGCCGCGGGAGCGGGGGAGTCGGTAGTGGCTACACCTTC. The chain is built from TRBV7-9 and TRBJ1-2, with D perhaps matching TRBD1 (5 bases). This CDR3 has 16 amino acids. In germline, CDR1 is SEHNR, CDR2 FQNEAQ (reference sequence). Between the trimmed V and J ends, which lost 5 bases and 7 bases, there was a span of 23 bases.

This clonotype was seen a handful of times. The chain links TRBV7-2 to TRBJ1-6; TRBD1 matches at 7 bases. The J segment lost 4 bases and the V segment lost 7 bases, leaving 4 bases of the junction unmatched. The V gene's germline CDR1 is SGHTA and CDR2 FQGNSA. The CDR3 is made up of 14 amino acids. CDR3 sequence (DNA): TGTGCCAGCACCCACAGGGGTTATAATTCACCCCTCCACTTT. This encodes CASTHRGYNSPLHF.

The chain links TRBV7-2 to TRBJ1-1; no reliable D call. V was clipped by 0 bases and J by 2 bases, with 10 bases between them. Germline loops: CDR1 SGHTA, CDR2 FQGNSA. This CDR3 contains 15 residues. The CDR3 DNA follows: TGTGCCAGCAGCTTAGCAGCAGGTGCAAACACTGAAGCTTTCTTT. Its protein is CASSLAAGANTEAFF.

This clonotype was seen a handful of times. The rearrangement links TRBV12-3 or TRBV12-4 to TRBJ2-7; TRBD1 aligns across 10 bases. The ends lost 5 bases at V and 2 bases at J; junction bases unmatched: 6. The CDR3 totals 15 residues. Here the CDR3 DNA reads TGTGCCAGCAGTCACGGGACAGGGGTGACCTACGAGCAGTACTTC. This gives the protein CASSHGTGVTYEQYF.

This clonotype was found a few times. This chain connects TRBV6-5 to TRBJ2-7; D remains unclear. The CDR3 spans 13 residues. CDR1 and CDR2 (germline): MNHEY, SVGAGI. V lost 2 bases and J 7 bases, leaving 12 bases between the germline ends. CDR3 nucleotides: TGTGCCAGCAGTTACCCCCCGGCACTGGAGCAGTACTTC. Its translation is CASSYPPALEQYF.

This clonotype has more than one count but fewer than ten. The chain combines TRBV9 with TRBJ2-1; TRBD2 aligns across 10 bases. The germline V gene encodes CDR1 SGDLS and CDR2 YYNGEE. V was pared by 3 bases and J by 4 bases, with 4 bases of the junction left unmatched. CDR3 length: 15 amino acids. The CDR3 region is CASSASSGSYNEQFF. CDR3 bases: TGTGCCAGCAGCGCTTCTAGCGGGAGTTACAATGAGCAGTTCTTC.

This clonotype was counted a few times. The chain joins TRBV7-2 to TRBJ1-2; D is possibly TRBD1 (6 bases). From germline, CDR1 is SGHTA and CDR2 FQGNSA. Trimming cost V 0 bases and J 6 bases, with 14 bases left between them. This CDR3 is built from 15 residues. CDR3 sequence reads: CASSLAQWGRDGYTF. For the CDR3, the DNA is TGTGCCAGCAGCTTAGCGCAGTGGGGGCGAGATGGCTACACCTTC.

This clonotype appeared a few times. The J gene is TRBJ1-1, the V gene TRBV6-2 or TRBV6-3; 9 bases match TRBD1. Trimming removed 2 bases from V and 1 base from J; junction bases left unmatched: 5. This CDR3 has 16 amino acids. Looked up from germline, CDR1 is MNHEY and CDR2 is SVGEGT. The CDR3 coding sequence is TGTGCCAGCAGTTACGACCCGGGACAGGGGAACACTGAAGCTTTCTTT. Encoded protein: CASSYDPGQGNTEAFF.

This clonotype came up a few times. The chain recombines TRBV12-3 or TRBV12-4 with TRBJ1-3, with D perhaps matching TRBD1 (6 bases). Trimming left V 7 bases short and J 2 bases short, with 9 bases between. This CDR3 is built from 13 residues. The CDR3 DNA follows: TGTGCCAGCAAACAGGGCGCTGGAAACACCATATATTTT. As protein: CASKQGAGNTIYF.

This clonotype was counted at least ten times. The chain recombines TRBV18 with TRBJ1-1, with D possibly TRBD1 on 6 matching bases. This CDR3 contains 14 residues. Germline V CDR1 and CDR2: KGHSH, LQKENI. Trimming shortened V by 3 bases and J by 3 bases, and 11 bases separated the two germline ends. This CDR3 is CASSPQQGDTEAFF. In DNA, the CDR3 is TGTGCCAGCTCACCTCAACAGGGTGACACTGAAGCTTTCTTT.

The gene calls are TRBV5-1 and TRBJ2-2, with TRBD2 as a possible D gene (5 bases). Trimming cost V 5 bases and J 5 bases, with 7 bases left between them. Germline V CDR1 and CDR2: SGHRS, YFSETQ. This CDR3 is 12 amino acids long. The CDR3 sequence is CASSQRTGELFF. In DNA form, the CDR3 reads TGCGCCAGCAGTCAGCGGACCGGGGAGCTGTTTTTT.

The CDR3 sequence: CATSLNRVTDTQYF. CDR3 in DNA: TGTGCCACCAGTTTAAACAGGGTAACAGATACGCAGTATTTT. The gene calls are TRBV24-1 and TRBJ2-3, with D possibly being TRBD1 (6 bases). The CDR3 is 14 residues long. V was pared by 6 bases and J by 3 bases, with 12 bases between. Germline V gene data show CDR1 as KGHDR and CDR2 as SFDVKD.

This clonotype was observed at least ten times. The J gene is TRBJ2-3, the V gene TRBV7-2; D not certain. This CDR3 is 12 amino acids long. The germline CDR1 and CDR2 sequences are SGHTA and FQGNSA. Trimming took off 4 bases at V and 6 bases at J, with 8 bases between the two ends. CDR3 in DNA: TGTGCCAGCAGCTATTTTCGGGATACGCAGTATTTT. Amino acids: CASSYFRDTQYF.

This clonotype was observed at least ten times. The CDR3 DNA reads TGTGCCAGCAGTTTTATAAACACCGACAATGAGCAGTTCTTC. Translated, it gives CASSFINTDNEQFF. The V call is TRBV6-5, the J call TRBJ2-1; D is unresolved. The CDR3 length is 14 residues. The germline V gene encodes CDR1 MNHEY and CDR2 SVGAGI. V gave up 4 bases and J gave up 5 bases, with 12 bases separating them.

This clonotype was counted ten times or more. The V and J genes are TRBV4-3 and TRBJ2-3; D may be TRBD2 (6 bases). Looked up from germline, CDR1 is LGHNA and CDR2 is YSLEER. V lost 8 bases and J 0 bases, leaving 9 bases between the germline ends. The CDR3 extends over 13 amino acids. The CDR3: CASGGVSTDTQYF. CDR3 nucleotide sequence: TGCGCCAGCGGCGGGGTCAGCACAGATACGCAGTATTTT.